This TCR beta chain emerged from a study of T cell responses to AZD1222 COVID-19 vaccine. As for the study in general: Whether given at about 4 or about 12 weeks, second doses were pooled.

Study observations and caveats: In the spike-specific TCR repertoire, nearly half reportedly target unmutated variant regions. No day 14 peak samples; only post-peak repertoires were characterized. Clonal diversity may have been underestimated, and the donors were mostly white British, with more females than males.

The repertoire was sequenced with immunoSEQ multiplex PCR; TCRdb's copy has only in-frame clones and lacks some. The sample has 100,000 to 150,000 clones; 89% are singletons. Trimming cost V 7 bases and J 1 base, with 13 bases left between them. Germline values: CDR1 SQVTM, CDR2 ANQGSEA. The CDR3 runs to 14 residues. A remark on this clone: What it binds is not known.

The starting material was peripheral blood, obtained on day 0 of AZD1222 vaccination. This chain joins TRBV29-1 and TRBJ2-2, with TRBD2 as a possible D gene (6 bases). The TCR was taken from an adult in good health. As DNA, the CDR3 is TGCAGCGCGGGAGCCAACAAGAACACCGGGGAGCTGTTTTTT. Translation: CSAGANKNTGELFF.